This note documents a single T cell receptor (beta chain) sequence. The antigen it recognizes is unknown. Base-call qualities are not available, and no considerably larger clone is one nucleotide away. This specimen's treatment or condition label, interpreted: in vitro stimulation with specific CMV peptide epitopes to enrich CMV-specific T cells. These data come from a study of T cell repertoires in cytomegalovirus infection (dated by TCRdb to between 2018 and 2021). About the full investigation: Recently identified HLA-C-restricted CMV epitopes, whose presentation resists viral immunomodulation, were targeted by peptide stimulations together with well-studied HLA-B-restricted epitopes. The HLA type of each donor mattered for the analysis, because public TCR beta signatures pointed to carriage of CMV infection along with the matching HLA type. The investigation overall reported the following: The ex vivo response was dominated by HLA-C-restricted CMV-specific TCR beta clonotypes, and the single most frequent clonotype in two of eight donors was supplied by these HLA-C-restricted clonotypes. In both this cohort and an independent cohort of several hundred donors, the cumulative frequency of public TCR beta family members distinguished carriers of CMV infection plus the relevant HLA type.

The germline V gene supplies CDR1 MDHEN and CDR2 SYDVKM. From the cysteine up to the phenylalanine, the CDR3 has a length of 15 residues. Only the CDR3 part of the read is kept: 45 bases, read in frame from the first base. Cut back by 6 bases and 1 base, the V and J ends lie 16 bases apart. Instrument used: Illumina HiSeq 1500. The raw public reads went through TCRdb reprocessing: fastp at Q25, MiXCR clone calling, in-frame beta chains kept. Each CDR3 protein appears once, grouped with its most common genes and DNA. The sample data list some 590,000 distinct CDR3 sequences, and under 45% of these were observed just once. The ten largest clones add up to 48% of the sample.

The sequence came from a human donor in good health (CMV status not recorded). Some clones in this sample may be carry-over from other donors' samples. The rearranged segments are TRBV28 and TRBJ2-7; the D gene is not confidently resolved. The material was cultured PBMCs, obtained from culture after CMV antigen stimulation. The CDR3 is CASSPHARPSYEQYF. The DNA is TGTGCCAGCAGCCCCCATGCCAGGCCGTCCTACGAGCAGTACTTC.